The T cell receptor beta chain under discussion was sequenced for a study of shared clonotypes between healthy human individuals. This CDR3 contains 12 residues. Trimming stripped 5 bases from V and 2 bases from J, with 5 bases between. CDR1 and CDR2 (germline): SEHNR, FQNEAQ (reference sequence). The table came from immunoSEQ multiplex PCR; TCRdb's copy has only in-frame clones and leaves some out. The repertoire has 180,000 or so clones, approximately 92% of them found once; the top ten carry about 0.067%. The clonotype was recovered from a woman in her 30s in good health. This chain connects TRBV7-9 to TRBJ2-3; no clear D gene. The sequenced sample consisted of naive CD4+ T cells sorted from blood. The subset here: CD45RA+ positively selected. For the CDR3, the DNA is TGTGCCAGCAGCATTAACACAGATACGCAGTATTTT. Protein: CASSINTDTQYF.